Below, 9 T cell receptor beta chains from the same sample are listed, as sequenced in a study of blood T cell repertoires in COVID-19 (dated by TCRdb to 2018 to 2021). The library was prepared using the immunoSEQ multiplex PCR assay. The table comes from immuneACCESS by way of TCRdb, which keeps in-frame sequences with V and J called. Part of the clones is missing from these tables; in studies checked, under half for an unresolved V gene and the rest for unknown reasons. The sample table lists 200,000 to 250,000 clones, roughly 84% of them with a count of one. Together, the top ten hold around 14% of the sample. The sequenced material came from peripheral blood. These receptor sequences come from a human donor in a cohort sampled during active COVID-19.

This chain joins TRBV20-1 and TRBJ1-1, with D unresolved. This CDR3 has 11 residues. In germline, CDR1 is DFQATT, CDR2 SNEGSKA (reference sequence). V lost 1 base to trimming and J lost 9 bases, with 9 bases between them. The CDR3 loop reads CSARVSSQAFF. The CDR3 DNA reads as TGCAGTGCTAGAGTCTCCTCCCAAGCTTTCTTT.

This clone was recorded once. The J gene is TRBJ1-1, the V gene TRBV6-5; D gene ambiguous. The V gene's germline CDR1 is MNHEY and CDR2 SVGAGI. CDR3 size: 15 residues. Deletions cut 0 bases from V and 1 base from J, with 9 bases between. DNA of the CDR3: TGTGCCAGCAGTTACTCAACAGCCACGAACACTGAAGCTTTCTTT. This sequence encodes CASSYSTATNTEAFF.

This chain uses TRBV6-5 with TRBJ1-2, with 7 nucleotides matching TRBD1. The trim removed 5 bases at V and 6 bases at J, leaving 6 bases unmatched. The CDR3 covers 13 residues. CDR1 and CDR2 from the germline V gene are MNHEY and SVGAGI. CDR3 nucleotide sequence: TGTGCCAGCAGTACGTATACAGGGGATGGCTACACCTTC. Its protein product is CASSTYTGDGYTF.

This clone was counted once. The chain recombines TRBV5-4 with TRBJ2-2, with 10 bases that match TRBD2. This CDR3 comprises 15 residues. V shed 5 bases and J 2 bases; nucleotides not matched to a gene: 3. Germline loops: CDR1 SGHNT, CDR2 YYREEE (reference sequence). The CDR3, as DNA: TGTGCCAGCAGGGCTAGCGGGAGTAACACCGGGGAGCTGTTTTTT. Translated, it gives CASRASGSNTGELFF.

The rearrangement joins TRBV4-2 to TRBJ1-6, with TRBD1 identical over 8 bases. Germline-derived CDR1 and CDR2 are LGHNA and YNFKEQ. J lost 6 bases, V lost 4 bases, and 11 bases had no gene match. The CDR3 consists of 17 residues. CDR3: CASSLFPGTGGNSPLHF. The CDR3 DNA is TGTGCCAGCAGCCTTTTTCCCGGGACAGGTGGTAATTCACCCCTCCACTTT.

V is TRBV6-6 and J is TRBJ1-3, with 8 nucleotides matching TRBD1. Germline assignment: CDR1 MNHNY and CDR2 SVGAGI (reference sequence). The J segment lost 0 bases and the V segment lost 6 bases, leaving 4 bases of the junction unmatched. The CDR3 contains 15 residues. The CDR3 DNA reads TGTGCCAGCAGGGGGACAGGCCGCTCTGGAAACACCATATATTTT. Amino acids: CASRGTGRSGNTIYF.

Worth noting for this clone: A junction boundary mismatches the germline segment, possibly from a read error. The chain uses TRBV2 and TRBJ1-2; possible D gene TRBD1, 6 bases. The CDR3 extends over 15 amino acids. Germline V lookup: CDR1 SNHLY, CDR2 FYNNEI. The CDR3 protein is CASREGQTGPYGYTF. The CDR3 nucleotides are TGTGCCAGCAGGGAAGGCCAGACAGGACCCTATGGCTACACCTTC. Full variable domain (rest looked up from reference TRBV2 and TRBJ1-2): EPEVTQTPSHQVTQMGQEVILRCVPISNHLYFYWYRQILGQKVEFLVSFYNNEISEKSEIFDDQFSVERPDGSNFTLKIRSTKLEDSAMYFCASREGQTGPYGYTFGSGTRLTVV.

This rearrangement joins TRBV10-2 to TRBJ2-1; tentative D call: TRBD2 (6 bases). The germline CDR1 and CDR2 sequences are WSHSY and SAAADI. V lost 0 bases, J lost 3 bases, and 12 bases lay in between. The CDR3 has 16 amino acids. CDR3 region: CASSESTGRDYNEQFF. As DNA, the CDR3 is TGCGCCAGCAGTGAGTCGACTGGGCGGGACTACAATGAGCAGTTCTTC.

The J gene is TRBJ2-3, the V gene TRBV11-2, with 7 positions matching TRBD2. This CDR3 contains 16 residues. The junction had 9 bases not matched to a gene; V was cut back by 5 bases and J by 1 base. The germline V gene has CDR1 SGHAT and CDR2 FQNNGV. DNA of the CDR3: TGTGCCAGCAGCCCCCGAGTTGCGGGGGGCACAGATACGCAGTATTTT. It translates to CASSPRVAGGTDTQYF.